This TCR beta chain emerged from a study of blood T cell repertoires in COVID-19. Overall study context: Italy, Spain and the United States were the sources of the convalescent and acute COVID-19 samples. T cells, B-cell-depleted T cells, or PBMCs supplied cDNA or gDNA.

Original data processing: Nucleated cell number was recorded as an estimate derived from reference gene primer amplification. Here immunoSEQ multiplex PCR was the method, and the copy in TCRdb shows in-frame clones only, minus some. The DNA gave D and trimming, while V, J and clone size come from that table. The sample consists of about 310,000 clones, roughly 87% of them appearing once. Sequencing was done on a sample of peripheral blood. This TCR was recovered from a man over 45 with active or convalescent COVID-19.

The CDR3 sequence is CASSLYTSGGAEEGRNEQFF. For the CDR3, the DNA is TGTGCCAGCAGCCTATATACTAGCGGGGGGGCCGAGGAGGGCCGCAATGAGCAGTTCTTC. The rearrangement uses TRBV7-6 and TRBJ2-1; 13 nucleotides match TRBD2. Unmatched junction bases numbered 19, after V lost 5 bases and J lost 6 bases. The CDR3 has 20 residues. The germline CDR1 and CDR2 sequences are SGHVS and FNYEAQ.